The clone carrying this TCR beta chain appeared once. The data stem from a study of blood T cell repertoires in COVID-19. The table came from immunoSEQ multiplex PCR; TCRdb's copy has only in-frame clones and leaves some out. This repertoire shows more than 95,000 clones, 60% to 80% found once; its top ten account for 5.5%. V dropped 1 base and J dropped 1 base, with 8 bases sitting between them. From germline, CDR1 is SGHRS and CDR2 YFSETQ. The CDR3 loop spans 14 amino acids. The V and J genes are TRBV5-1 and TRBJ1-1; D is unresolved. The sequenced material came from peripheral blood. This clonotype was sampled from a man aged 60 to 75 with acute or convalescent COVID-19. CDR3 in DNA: TGCGCCAGCAGCTTGAGCGTCAGGAACACTGAAGCTTTCTTT. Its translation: CASSLSVRNTEAFF.